This T cell receptor beta chain derives from a study of memory CD4+ T cells and cytomegalovirus serostatus. The sort gate was single viable CD3+CD4+CD8-CD45RO+ cells for memory CD4+ T cells. The CDR3 has 19 residues. From germline, CDR1 is MNHNS and CDR2 SASEGT. The junction had 6 bases not matched to a gene; V was cut back by 0 bases and J by 0 bases. The assay was immunoSEQ multiplex PCR, and TCRdb's table has in-frame clones only and misses some. Of approximately 41,000 clones detected, roughly four fifths appear once; the ten largest clones hold around 6.6%. Material: memory CD4+ T cells from blood. This TCR was recovered from an adult in good health and CMV-seronegative. The chain uses TRBV6-1 and TRBJ2-6, with 9 bases lining up with TRBD1. The CDR3, as DNA: TGTGCCAGCAGTGAAGCTAGGAGGGACAGGGCCTCTGGGGCCAACGTCCTGACTTTC. The encoded protein is CASSEARRDRASGANVLTF.